One sample yielded the 31 T cell receptor beta chains listed below, sequenced in a study of cytomegalovirus exposure and HLA in healthy donors (dated by TCRdb to between 2016 and 2019). Receptor libraries were prepared by the immunoSEQ multiplex PCR assay. For the multiplex PCR, a mixture combining 60 forward primers for TCR Vbeta segments and 13 reverse primers for TCR Jbeta segments was used. Held by TCRdb, this immuneACCESS table contains in-frame sequences only and omits some clones. Under half of the omission traces to an unresolved V gene where checked; the cause of the rest is unknown. For this sample there are 140,000 or so clones; about 66% appear just once. Together, the top ten hold 1.8% of the sample. Sample: PBMCs. These TCRs come from a male donor in good health and CMV-seronegative.

V usage is TRBV10-2 and J usage is TRBJ2-5; 8 bases match TRBD2. In germline, CDR1 is WSHSY, CDR2 SAAADI. V gave up 5 bases and J gave up 4 bases; unmatched junction bases: 15. There are 17 residues in the CDR3. CDR3 nucleotides: TGCGCCAGCAGTTGGCCCAGCGGGGGTGCCACCTCAGAGACCCAGTACTTC. Residues: CASSWPSGGATSETQYF.

The V and J genes are TRBV7-2 and TRBJ1-2; D not certain. Trimming stripped 1 base from V and 2 bases from J, with 8 bases between. The germline V gene encodes CDR1 SGHTA and CDR2 FQGNSA. The CDR3 extends over 14 amino acids. The CDR3: CASSLGQVNYGYTF. CDR3 DNA sequence: TGTGCCAGCAGCTTAGGTCAGGTCAACTATGGCTACACCTTC.

This sequence joins TRBV6-5 and TRBJ1-1; D might be TRBD1 (6 bases). Trimming removed 0 bases from V and 5 bases from J, with 16 bases in between. The CDR3 runs to 16 residues. The germline V gene has CDR1 MNHEY and CDR2 SVGAGI. The CDR3: CASSYSIGGYPTEAFF. Written as DNA, the CDR3 is TGTGCCAGCAGTTACTCAATAGGGGGTTACCCTACTGAAGCTTTCTTT.

This clone was observed a few times. The CDR3 here is CASSITSGQGAATDTQYF. In DNA form, the CDR3 reads TGTGCCAGCTCGATCACTTCGGGACAGGGGGCGGCCACAGATACGCAGTATTTT. This chain connects TRBV18 to TRBJ2-3, with 12 positions matching TRBD1. V lost 6 bases to trimming and J lost 2 bases; unmatched junction nucleotides: 12. CDR1 is KGHSH and CDR2 is LQKENI in the germline V gene. The CDR3 is 18 residues long.

CDR3 amino acids: CAGQGGLLEKLFF. The CDR3 nucleotides read TGTGCCGGTCAGGGAGGCCTACTAGAAAAACTGTTTTTT. This rearrangement joins TRBV2 to TRBJ1-4; a weak D match, TRBD1 (5 bases). The CDR3 length is 13 residues. From germline, CDR1 is SNHLY and CDR2 FYNNEI. Trimming shortened V by 11 bases and J by 8 bases, and 18 bases separated the two germline ends.

This clone was seen a handful of times. This chain joins TRBV4-3 and TRBJ1-2; TRBD1 aligns across 8 bases. V trimming: 0 bases; J trimming: 8 bases; junction bases outside the gene matches: 8. The length of the CDR3 is 15 residues. The V gene's germline CDR1 is LGHNA and CDR2 YSLEER. The CDR3, as DNA: TGCGCCAGCAGCCAAGAAGGCCAGGGGGCCTGGGGCTACACCTTC. As protein: CASSQEGQGAWGYTF.

The rearrangement joins TRBV5-6 to TRBJ1-6; D is perhaps TRBD1 (6 bases). V was pared by 0 bases and J by 1 base, with 11 bases between. The V gene's germline CDR1 is SGHDT and CDR2 YYEEEE. CDR3 size: 17 residues. This CDR3 is CASSLDRDGSYNSPLHF. The CDR3, as DNA: TGTGCCAGCAGCTTGGACAGGGATGGGTCCTATAATTCACCCCTCCACTTT.

A single count supports this clone. This chain joins TRBV28 and TRBJ2-6, with 8 bases lining up with TRBD1. The CDR3 consists of 19 residues. V gave up 2 bases and J gave up 1 base; unmatched junction bases: 10. CDR1 and CDR2 from the germline V gene are MDHEN and SYDVKM. The CDR3: CASSLHRGSFLSGANVLTF. The CDR3 DNA sequence: TGTGCCAGCAGTTTACACAGGGGGTCTTTTCTTTCTGGGGCCAACGTCCTGACTTTC.

The chain employs TRBV5-6 and TRBJ1-1; 11 bases are shared with TRBD1. CDR1 is SGHDT, CDR2 YYEEEE, per germline. V shed 0 bases, J shed 7 bases, and the junction held 5 bases outside the gene matches. The length of the CDR3 is 15 residues. The CDR3 here is CASSLGAGQGGEAFF. Here the CDR3 DNA reads TGTGCCAGCAGCTTGGGGGCGGGACAGGGGGGTGAAGCTTTCTTT.

The CDR3 loop is CASSYSSQGSYEQYF. In DNA form, the CDR3 reads TGTGCCAGCAGTTACTCGAGTCAGGGATCCTACGAGCAGTACTTC. This chain links TRBV6-6 with TRBJ2-7; possibly TRBD1 for D (5 bases). Trimming took 0 bases from V and 1 from J, leaving 10 bases between them. The CDR3 is made up of 15 amino acids. Per germline, CDR1 MNHNY and CDR2 SVGAGI (reference sequence).

V and J are TRBV2 and TRBJ1-4; unclear D gene. The CDR3 has 11 amino acids. CDR1 SNHLY and CDR2 FYNNEI come from the germline V gene. V was clipped by 7 bases and J by 7 bases, with 7 bases between them. In DNA form, the CDR3 reads TGTGCCAGCACCCCCTCTGAAAAACTGTTTTTT. The encoded protein is CASTPSEKLFF.

V is TRBV13 and J is TRBJ2-1, with D perhaps TRBD2 (7 bases). Germline CDR1 reads PRHDT; CDR2 reads FYEKMQ (reference sequence). V was clipped by 0 bases and J by 9 bases, with 15 bases between them. This CDR3 is 15 amino acids long. The CDR3 nucleotides are TGTGCCAGCAGCTTAGGGTCGGGGAGGGGGGGTGAGCAGTTCTTC. Its translation: CASSLGSGRGGEQFF.

This chain links TRBV5-1 with TRBJ2-5; 16 nucleotides line up with TRBD2. The CDR3 consists of 17 residues. The germline gives CDR1 SGHRS, CDR2 YFSETQ. Germline trimming cut 4 bases from V and 3 bases from J; bases unmatched to any gene: 6. CDR3 sequence (DNA): TGCGCCAGCAGCCCAGGAGGGACTAGCGGGGGGGAAGAGACCCAGTACTTC. Residues: CASSPGGTSGGEETQYF.

V is TRBV15 and J is TRBJ1-5, with D possibly matching TRBD1 (5 bases). V was cut by 0 bases and J by 7 bases, with 10 bases left in between. Per the germline V gene, CDR1 is LNHNV and CDR2 is YYDKDF (reference sequence). This CDR3 spans 14 amino acids. The DNA for the CDR3 is TGTGCCACCAGCAGAGATTCGCGGGACCAGCCCCAGCATTTT. Amino acid sequence: CATSRDSRDQPQHF.

J is TRBJ1-1 and V is TRBV5-6; perhaps TRBD1 as D (6 bases). CDR1 is SGHDT and CDR2 is YYEEEE in the germline V gene. V lost 1 base, J lost 10 bases, and 14 bases lay in between. There are 13 residues in the CDR3. The CDR3 bases are TGTGCCAGCAGCTTGCCACAGGGCCGTCGAGCTTTCTTT. As protein: CASSLPQGRRAFF. Supplemented by reference TRBV5-6 and TRBJ1-1, the full variable domain reads DAGVTQSPTHLIKTRGQQVTLRCSPKSGHDTVSWYQQALGQGPQFIFQYYEEEERQRGNFPDRFSGHQFPNYSSELNVNALLLGDSALYLCASSLPQGRRAFFGQGTRLTVV.

The genes are TRBV7-8 and TRBJ2-2, with TRBD1 matching over 7 bases. After removal of 5 bases from V and 1 base from J, the junction contained 7 bases not matched to a gene. Per germline, CDR1 SGHVS and CDR2 FQNEAQ. The CDR3 consists of 16 residues. The CDR3, as DNA: TGTGCCAGCAGCCCGAGGGGGCGCGGGAACACCGGGGAGCTGTTTTTT. Translated: CASSPRGRGNTGELFF.

This clone came up once. This sequence joins TRBV27 and TRBJ1-2; 12 bases agree with TRBD1. This CDR3 contains 16 residues. The V and J ends lost 6 bases and 5 bases, in that order; junction bases with no gene match: 10. Germline V gene sequence: CDR1 MNHEY, CDR2 SMNVEV (reference sequence). CDR3 sequence: CASSPIGTGGAYGYTF. The CDR3 DNA reads as TGTGCCAGCAGCCCCATCGGGACAGGGGGCGCGTATGGCTACACCTTC.

The chain carries TRBV6-5 and TRBJ2-5; 10 bases line up with TRBD1. The germline CDR1 and CDR2 sequences are MNHEY and SVGAGI. The junction had 6 bases not matched to a gene; V was cut back by 0 bases and J by 5 bases. This CDR3 region has 16 residues. For the CDR3, the DNA is TGTGCCAGCAGTTACTCCAAGACAGGGGGCGGGGAGACCCAGTACTTC. It encodes CASSYSKTGGGETQYF.

This chain connects TRBV9 to TRBJ1-5, with D possibly TRBD1 on 6 matching bases. CDR1 SGDLS and CDR2 YYNGEE come from the germline V gene. Deletions cut 0 bases from V and 5 bases from J, with 12 bases between. The CDR3 contains 15 residues. CDR3 bases: TGTGCCAGCAGCGTAGGATCAGGGGAGTATCAGCCCCAGCATTTT. Translated: CASSVGSGEYQPQHF.

This clone was counted a few times. The chain combines TRBV7-7 with TRBJ1-1; D gene ambiguous. From germline, CDR1 is SSHAT and CDR2 FNYEAQ (reference sequence). V was shortened by 5 bases and J by 7 bases, with 23 bases between the two germline ends. This CDR3 has 16 residues. The CDR3 sequence is CASSPGRERVQGEAFF. The CDR3 nucleotides read TGTGCCAGCAGCCCAGGAAGGGAGAGGGTGCAAGGTGAAGCTTTCTTT. Looking up the rest from reference TRBV7-7 and TRBJ1-1 gives the full variable domain: GAGVSQSPRYKVTKRGQDVTLRCDPISSHATLYWYQQALGQGPEFLTYFNYEAQPDKSGLPSDRFSAERPEGSISTLTIQRTEQRDSAMYRCASSPGRERVQGEAFFGQGTRLTVV.

The chain has TRBV11-2 and TRBJ1-4, with D perhaps matching TRBD1 (6 bases). Germline CDR1 is SGHAT and CDR2 is FQNNGV. The CDR3 runs 15 residues. The ends were cut back, 5 bases at V and 4 bases at J, with 14 bases in the middle. The CDR3 DNA reads as TGTGCCAGCAGCCCAGGTCAAGGGGGTAATGAAAAACTGTTTTTT. This sequence encodes CASSPGQGGNEKLFF.

There are a few counts of this clone. V and J are TRBV4-2 and TRBJ1-1; D unclear. V was clipped by 1 base and J by 2 bases, with 11 bases between them. The germline gives CDR1 LGHNA, CDR2 YNFKEQ. The CDR3 spans 15 residues. The CDR3 DNA reads as TGTGCCAGCAGCCAAGTCTCCGGGGTTAACACTGAAGCTTTCTTT. Its protein is CASSQVSGVNTEAFF.

This clone occurred once. At one end the junction does not follow the germline gene, possibly because of a read error. V usage is TRBV2 and J usage is TRBJ2-5; 9 bases map to TRBD2. The CDR3 loop spans 16 amino acids. Germline V gene sequence: CDR1 SNHLY, CDR2 FYNNEI. CDR3 protein: CASSEGAGGRRETQYF. For the CDR3, the DNA is TGTGCCAGCAGCGAAGGGGCGGGGGGGCGACGGGAGACCCAGTACTTC.

The chain uses TRBV19 and TRBJ1-4; possibly TRBD1 for D (5 bases). The CDR3 loop spans 12 amino acids. Per germline, CDR1 LNHDA and CDR2 SQIVND (reference sequence). Trimming removed 3 bases at V and 7 bases at J, with 6 bases between. CDR3 residues: CASSITGEKLFF. The CDR3, as DNA: TGTGCCAGTAGTATCACAGGTGAAAAACTGTTTTTT.

The V call is TRBV2, the J call TRBJ2-2; no clear D. The germline CDR1 and CDR2 sequences are SNHLY and FYNNEI. Trimming took 7 bases from V and 1 from J, leaving 10 bases between them. This CDR3 comprises 14 residues. CDR3 nucleotides: TGTGCCAGCACCGAGTCGGTGAACACCGGGGAGCTGTTTTTT. As protein: CASTESVNTGELFF.

This clone has just one count. J is TRBJ2-3 and V is TRBV5-1; 11 nucleotides match TRBD1. CDR1 SGHRS and CDR2 YFSETQ come from the germline V gene. V lost 4 bases, J lost 3 bases, and 4 bases stayed unmatched. The CDR3 is 15 amino acids. The CDR3: CASSPDRGPTDTQYF. Here the CDR3 DNA reads TGCGCCAGCAGCCCGGACAGGGGGCCAACAGATACGCAGTATTTT.

The chain joins TRBV27 to TRBJ2-3; TRBD2 matches 11 bases. Germline V gene sequence: CDR1 MNHEY, CDR2 SMNVEV (reference sequence). Losses at the gene ends were 5 bases for V and 6 bases for J; bases not matched to a gene: 4. CDR3 length equals 14 residues. The CDR3 spells CASSPGLAVDTQYF. The CDR3 DNA is TGTGCCAGCAGTCCGGGACTAGCGGTGGATACGCAGTATTTT.

This clone was detected once. The V call is TRBV6-5, the J call TRBJ2-1, with a tentative D call TRBD2 (5 bases). This CDR3 spans 15 amino acids. Germline-derived CDR1 and CDR2 are MNHEY and SVGAGI. Trimming cost V 6 bases and J 5 bases, with 17 bases left between them. CDR3 amino acids: CASSPTPGYNNEQFF. The CDR3 nucleotides read TGTGCCAGCAGCCCCACGCCGGGATACAACAATGAGCAGTTCTTC.

CDR3: CASSTRMGGQGGRGAFF. CDR3 in DNA: TGTGCCAGCAGCACCCGTATGGGAGGACAGGGGGGAAGGGGAGCTTTCTTT. The chain uses TRBV13 and TRBJ1-1; 10 positions match TRBD1. V lost 5 bases, J lost 10 bases, and 19 bases stayed unmatched. CDR1 and CDR2 (germline): PRHDT, FYEKMQ (reference sequence). CDR3 length equals 17 residues. The full variable domain, completed using reference TRBV13 and TRBJ1-1, is AAGVIQSPRHLIKEKRETATLKCYPIPRHDTVYWYQQGPGQDPQFLISFYEKMQSDKGSIPDRFSAQQFSDYHSELNMSSLELGDSALYFCASSTRMGGQGGRGAFFGQGTRLTVV.

The chain is built from TRBV7-8 and TRBJ2-7; no firm D call. The CDR3 covers 11 residues. V lost 2 bases and J lost 5, with 4 bases in between. The V gene's germline CDR1 is SGHVS and CDR2 FQNEAQ. The CDR3 DNA reads as TGTGCCAGCAGCTTAAAGCACGAGCAGTACTTC. Translation: CASSLKHEQYF.

This clone was found a few times. The rearrangement links TRBV5-6 to TRBJ2-3; 11 bases map to TRBD2. J lost 4 bases, V lost 2 bases, and 6 bases had no gene match. Germline CDR1 SGHDT, CDR2 YYEEEE. The CDR3 sequence is 16 residues long. The CDR3 region has the DNA TGTGCCAGCAGCTTTCCTAGCGGGGGGCGGGCAGATACGCAGTATTTT. Translated: CASSFPSGGRADTQYF.